The 20 T cell receptor beta chains given below trace back to one sample, sequenced in a study of blood T cell repertoires in COVID-19. Assay: immunoSEQ multiplex PCR; the TCRdb copy retains only in-frame clones and omits some. This sample carries some 260,000 clones, about 87% of them seen once, and the ten largest clones take 9.5% to 13%. What was sequenced was peripheral blood. These receptors all stem from a woman in her 70s with COVID-19, enrolled during active disease.

The chain couples TRBV30 to TRBJ1-5; no clear D. V dropped 3 bases and J dropped 3 bases, with 9 bases sitting between them. In germline, CDR1 is GTSNPN, CDR2 SVGIG (reference sequence). CDR3 length: 13 amino acids. CDR3 nucleotide sequence: TGTGCCTGGAGCCCGTCCGTCAATCAGCCCCAGCATTTT. This encodes CAWSPSVNQPQHF.

V usage is TRBV5-6 and J usage is TRBJ2-1; 8 bases are a match to TRBD1. Trimming removed 4 bases from V and 8 bases from J; junction bases left unmatched: 2. Germline CDR1 is SGHDT and CDR2 is YYEEEE. The CDR3 length is 12 residues. CDR3 nucleotides: TGTGCCAGCAGCCCAGGGGGCGATGAGCAGTTCTTC. Translation gives CASSPGGDEQFF.

The gene calls are TRBV7-9 and TRBJ1-2, with D perhaps matching TRBD1 (6 bases). V was clipped by 5 bases and J by 1 base, with 14 bases between them. Per germline, CDR1 SEHNR and CDR2 FQNEAQ (reference sequence). The CDR3 loop spans 15 amino acids. The CDR3 loop reads CASSLRQALNYGYTF. The CDR3 nucleotides read TGTGCCAGCAGCCTTAGACAGGCCCTTAACTATGGCTACACCTTC. The full variable domain, with the rest looked up from reference TRBV7-9 and TRBJ1-2, is DTGVSQNPRHKITKRGQNVTFRCDPISEHNRLYWYRQTLGQGPEFLTYFQNEAQLEKSRLLSDRFSAERPKGSFSTLEIQRTEQGDSAMYLCASSLRQALNYGYTFGSGTRLTVV.

V usage is TRBV7-2 and J usage is TRBJ2-1; D perhaps matches TRBD1 (8 bases). The CDR3 spans 16 residues. Trimming stripped 3 bases from V and 4 bases from J, with 16 bases between. From germline, CDR1 is SGHTA and CDR2 FQGNSA. In DNA, the CDR3 is TGTGCCAGCAGCTTCACAGGGGGGGGAACATACAATGAGCAGTTCTTC. Translating it yields CASSFTGGGTYNEQFF.

The chain is built from TRBV2 and TRBJ1-5; the D gene is possibly TRBD1 (6 bases). The CDR3 has 13 amino acids. The germline V and J ends were trimmed by 5 bases and 7 bases, with 12 bases remaining between them. Germline V gene sequence: CDR1 SNHLY, CDR2 FYNNEI. CDR3 sequence: CASSQQGEQPQHF. Here the CDR3 DNA reads TGTGCCAGCAGTCAACAGGGAGAACAGCCCCAGCATTTT.

This chain links TRBV15 with TRBJ2-7, with 10 bases identical to TRBD1. V was clipped by 5 bases and J by 4 bases; unmatched bases: 5. This CDR3 is built from 14 residues. Germline V gene sequence: CDR1 LNHNV, CDR2 YYDKDF (reference sequence). The CDR3 bases are TGTGCCACCAGCTGGGACAGGGGTATGTACGAGCAGTACTTC. Translated, it gives CATSWDRGMYEQYF.

The V call is TRBV18, the J call TRBJ1-4; D is unclear. V lost 3 bases to trimming and J lost 5 bases, with 16 bases between them. CDR1 is KGHSH, CDR2 LQKENI, per germline. The CDR3 has 16 amino acids. The CDR3 is CASSPQEGDTNEKLFF. The CDR3 DNA reads TGTGCCAGCTCACCCCAGGAGGGAGACACAAATGAAAAACTGTTTTTT.

The V and J genes are TRBV6-1 and TRBJ1-5; D gene uncertain. This CDR3 region has 13 residues. Germline V gives CDR1 MNHNS, CDR2 SASEGT. The V end was cut by 2 bases, the J end by 12 bases, with 14 bases between. Here the CDR3 reads CASSESRTAFQHF. The DNA for the CDR3 is TGTGCCAGCAGTGAATCCCGGACTGCGTTCCAGCATTTT.

The CDR3 spells CASSIAPYEQYF. The CDR3 DNA sequence: TGTGCCAGCAGCATCGCGCCCTACGAGCAGTACTTC. V is TRBV11-3 and J is TRBJ2-7; the D is unclear. This CDR3 spans 12 amino acids. CDR1 and CDR2 (germline): SGHNT, YENEEA. Trimming left V 5 bases short and J 2 bases short, with 7 bases between.

V usage is TRBV10-3 and J usage is TRBJ1-5; D gene unclear. The CDR3 runs to 14 residues. CDR1 and CDR2 (germline): ENHRY, SYGVKD. V shed 3 bases and J shed 9 bases, with 15 bases lying between them. CDR3 loop: CAISDEPGVRPQHF. DNA for the CDR3: TGTGCCATCAGTGATGAGCCAGGCGTTCGGCCCCAGCATTTT.

The chain joins TRBV7-2 to TRBJ1-6, with D possibly matching TRBD1 (5 bases). CDR3 length equals 17 residues. CDR1 and CDR2 (germline): SGHTA, FQGNSA. The germline V and J ends were trimmed by 5 bases and 8 bases, with 22 bases remaining between them. CDR3 protein: CASSPGWLGTFDSPLHF. The CDR3 nucleotides are TGTGCCAGCAGCCCAGGGTGGTTGGGTACTTTTGATTCACCCCTCCACTTT.

The chain is built from TRBV6-6 and TRBJ2-7; tentative D call: TRBD1 (6 bases). The V gene lost 2 bases and the J gene lost 0 bases, with 14 bases spanning the gap. CDR1 is MNHNY and CDR2 is SVGAGI in the germline V gene (reference sequence). The CDR3 is made up of 16 amino acids. CDR3 DNA: TGTGCCAGCAGTTACGTCGCCTCAGGGGTCTCCTACGAGCAGTACTTC. Its translation: CASSYVASGVSYEQYF.

This chain connects TRBV29-1 to TRBJ2-2, with 9 positions matching TRBD1. Trimming removed 6 bases from V and 3 bases from J; junction bases left unmatched: 5. The CDR3 length is 14 residues. The germline CDR1 and CDR2 sequences are SQVTM and ANQGSEA. The DNA of the CDR3 is TGCAGCGTAGAGGGACAGGGATACACCGGGGAGCTGTTTTTT. Its translation: CSVEGQGYTGELFF.

J is TRBJ2-7 and V is TRBV9, with TRBD2 identical over 14 bases. The V gene end was trimmed by 0 bases and the J gene end by 7 bases; junction bases not matched to a gene: 6. This CDR3 region has 16 residues. Germline values: CDR1 SGDLS, CDR2 YYNGEE. The CDR3 DNA reads TGTGCCAGCAGCGTAGCCCCGGGACTAGCGGGAGTTGAGCAGTACTTC. This sequence encodes CASSVAPGLAGVEQYF. The entire variable domain, with the rest obtained from reference TRBV9 and TRBJ2-7, is as follows: DSGVTQTPKHLITATGQRVTLRCSPRSGDLSVYWYQQSLDQGLQFLIQYYNGEERAKGNILERFSAQQFPDLHSELNLSSLELGDSALYFCASSVAPGLAGVEQYFGPGTRLTVT.

The rearrangement links TRBV29-1 to TRBJ2-2, with D tentatively TRBD2 (6 bases). Germline CDR1 reads SQVTM; CDR2 reads ANQGSEA. The CDR3 extends over 15 amino acids. Trimming removed 6 bases from V and 4 bases from J, with 18 bases in between. The CDR3 protein is CSVSPTGVVTGELFF. As DNA, the CDR3 is TGCAGCGTATCCCCAACGGGAGTAGTCACCGGGGAGCTGTTTTTT.

The gene calls are TRBV5-6 and TRBJ2-7; D ambiguous. CDR3 length equals 12 residues. Germline CDR1 SGHDT, CDR2 YYEEEE. With 4 bases removed from V and 7 bases from J, the gap between germline ends came to 12 bases. The CDR3 loop is CASSRSLGEQYF. In DNA, the CDR3 is TGTGCCAGCAGCAGGAGTTTAGGAGAGCAGTACTTC.

This rearrangement joins TRBV27 to TRBJ2-7; a weak D match, TRBD2 (6 bases). The germline V gene encodes CDR1 MNHEY and CDR2 SMNVEV (reference sequence). Trimming cost V 4 bases and J 0 bases, with 10 bases left between them. This CDR3 has 14 residues. DNA for the CDR3: TGTGCCAGCAGTTCCCCGGGGGACTCCTACGAGCAGTACTTC. This sequence encodes CASSSPGDSYEQYF.

The chain is built from TRBV5-4 and TRBJ2-1; TRBD1 matches 9 bases. Germline values: CDR1 SGHNT, CDR2 YYREEE (reference sequence). The CDR3 contains 15 residues. V lost 2 bases, J lost 4 bases, and 4 bases stayed unmatched. CDR3 nucleotides: TGTGCCAGCAGCTTTGACAGGGGGGGATACAATGAGCAGTTCTTC. Encoded protein: CASSFDRGGYNEQFF.

This chain links TRBV11-1 with TRBJ2-5; TRBD1 matches 10 bases. Trimming cost V 5 bases and J 5 bases; bases outside gene matches: 8. Germline-derived CDR1 and CDR2 are SGHAT and FQDESV (reference sequence). The CDR3 is made up of 15 amino acids. CDR3 loop: CASSLSTGGGETQYF. The CDR3 DNA is TGTGCCAGCAGCCTATCGACAGGGGGCGGGGAGACCCAGTACTTC. The full variable domain, in which reference TRBV11-1 and TRBJ2-5 provide the parts outside the CDR3, is EAEVAQSPRYKITEKSQAVAFWCDPISGHATLYWYRQILGQGPELLVQFQDESVVDDSQLPKDRFSAERLKGVDSTLKIQPAELGDSAMYLCASSLSTGGGETQYFGPGTRLLVL.

V usage is TRBV7-2 and J usage is TRBJ2-5; TRBD1 might be the D (5 bases). Germline CDR1 SGHTA, CDR2 FQGNSA. This CDR3 is built from 13 residues. V was shortened by 5 bases and J by 2 bases, with 9 bases between the two germline ends. For the CDR3, the DNA is TGTGCCAGCAGCCGTCCAGGGCAAGAGACCCAGTACTTC. It encodes CASSRPGQETQYF.